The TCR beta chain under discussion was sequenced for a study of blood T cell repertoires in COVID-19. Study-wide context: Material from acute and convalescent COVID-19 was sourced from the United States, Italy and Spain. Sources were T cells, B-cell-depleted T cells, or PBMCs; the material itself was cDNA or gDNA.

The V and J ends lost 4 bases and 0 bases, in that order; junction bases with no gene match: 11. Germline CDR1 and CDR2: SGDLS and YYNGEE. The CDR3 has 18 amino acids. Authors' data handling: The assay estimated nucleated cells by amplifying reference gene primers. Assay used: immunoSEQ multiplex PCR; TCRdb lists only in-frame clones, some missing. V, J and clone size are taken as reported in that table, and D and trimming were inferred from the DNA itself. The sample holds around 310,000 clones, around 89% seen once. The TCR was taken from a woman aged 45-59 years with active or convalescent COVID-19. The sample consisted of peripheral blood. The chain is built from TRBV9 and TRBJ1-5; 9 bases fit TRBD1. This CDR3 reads CASSRTGESAYSNQPQHF. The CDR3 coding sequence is TGTGCCAGCAGCCGGACAGGGGAATCCGCTTATAGCAATCAGCCCCAGCATTTT. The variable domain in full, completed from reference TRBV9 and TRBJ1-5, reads DSGVTQTPKHLITATGQRVTLRCSPRSGDLSVYWYQQSLDQGLQFLIQYYNGEERAKGNILERFSAQQFPDLHSELNLSSLELGDSALYFCASSRTGESAYSNQPQHFGDGTRLSIL.